This T cell receptor beta chain was documented in a study of resident and recirculating memory T cells in vitiligo. Study overall: Shave-biopsy epidermis from lesional and nonlesional skin was sequenced alongside PBMCs.

V lost 3 bases and J lost 0, with 7 bases in between. The CDR3 has 14 amino acids. The germline V gene encodes CDR1 MRHNA and CDR2 SNTAGT. No change in lesions over the prior 6 months defined stable disease. Here immunoSEQ multiplex PCR was the method, and the copy in TCRdb shows in-frame clones only, minus some. Of around 70,000 clones listed, 90% to 95% are singletons. The sequenced material came from blood. The gene calls are TRBV6-4 and TRBJ2-3, with D possibly matching TRBD2 (6 bases). The receptor was derived from a male donor with vitiligo. The CDR3 is CASSELASTDTQYF. In DNA, the CDR3 is TGTGCCAGCAGTGAACTAGCCAGCACAGATACGCAGTATTTT.